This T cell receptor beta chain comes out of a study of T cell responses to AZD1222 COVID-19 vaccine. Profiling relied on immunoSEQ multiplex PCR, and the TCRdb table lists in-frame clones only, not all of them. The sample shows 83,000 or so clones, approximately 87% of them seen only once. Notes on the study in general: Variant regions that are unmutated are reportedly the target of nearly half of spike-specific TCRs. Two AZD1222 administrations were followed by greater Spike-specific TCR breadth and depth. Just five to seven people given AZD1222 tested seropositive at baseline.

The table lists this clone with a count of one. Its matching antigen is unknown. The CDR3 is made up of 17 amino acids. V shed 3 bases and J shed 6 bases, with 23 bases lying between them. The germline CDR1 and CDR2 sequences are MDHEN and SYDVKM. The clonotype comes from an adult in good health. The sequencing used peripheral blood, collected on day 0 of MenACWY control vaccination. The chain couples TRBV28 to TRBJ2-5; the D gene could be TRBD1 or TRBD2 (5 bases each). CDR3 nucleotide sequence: TGTGCCAGCAGTTTTTGGGATTTGAGCCGGGGCTTAAAGACCCAGTACTTC. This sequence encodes CASSFWDLSRGLKTQYF.